Presented here are 8 T cell receptor beta chains from one specimen sequenced in a study of CD8 T cells in ankylosing spondylitis. Each CDR3 protein gets one entry after TCRdb re-called the 5' RACE reads with MiXCR. In the table there are about 92,000 distinct CDR3 sequences, about 8.8% of which are singletons. The sequenced sample was blood, either unsorted or a sorted T cell fraction (not recorded which). These receptors originate from a male donor with ankylosing spondylitis or in good health (not recorded which).

Points on this clonotype: A clone one base away is much larger, so this may be a read error. V and J are TRBV7-3 and TRBJ2-3, with D perhaps matching TRBD2 (5 bases). This CDR3 spans 16 amino acids. The V end lost 3 bases, the J end lost 2 bases, and 15 bases lay between the germline ends. Germline V lookup: CDR1 SGHTA, CDR2 FQGTGA. In DNA form, the CDR3 reads TGTGCCAGCAGCTTGGGTTACATTAGCGACACAGATACGCAGTATTTT. It yields the protein CASSLGYISDTDTQYF.

About this clonotype itself: With a much larger clone just one base away, this may be a read error. V and J are TRBV5-1 and TRBJ1-5, with TRBD1 matching over 11 bases. This CDR3 has 17 amino acids. Germline loops: CDR1 SGHRS, CDR2 YFSETQ. In nucleotides, the CDR3 is TGCGCCAGCGGCTTGGGGACAGGGGGAAGTGGCAATCAGCCCCAGCATTTT. It yields the protein CASGLGTGGSGNQPQHF. Full variable domain (missing parts from reference TRBV5-1 and TRBJ1-5): KAGVTQTPRYLIKTRGQQVTLSCSPISGHRSVSWYQQTPGQGLQFLFEYFSETQRNKGNFPGRFSGRQFSNSRSEMNVSTLELGDSALYLCASGLGTGGSGNQPQHFGDGTRLSIL.

The sample holds a few counts of this clonotype. The chain joins TRBV6-2 or TRBV6-3 to TRBJ2-1, with TRBD2 matching over 12 bases. V gave up 2 bases and J gave up 7 bases; unmatched junction bases: 18. Germline values: CDR1 MNHEY, CDR2 SVGEGT. CDR3 length: 20 amino acids. The CDR3 DNA sequence: TGTGCCAGCAGTTACCGCATCGGACTAGCGGGGCGAGGGGTGGGTAATGAGCAGTTCTTC. Translated: CASSYRIGLAGRGVGNEQFF.

The table lists this clonotype with many counts. CDR3 sequence: CATSDLGTSGNNEQFF. CDR3 in DNA: TGTGCCACCAGTGATTTGGGGACTAGCGGCAACAATGAGCAGTTCTTC. This rearrangement joins TRBV24-1 to TRBJ2-1, with 11 nucleotides matching TRBD2. V lost 0 bases and J lost 5; bases outside the gene matches: 2. This CDR3 spans 16 amino acids. The germline V gene has CDR1 KGHDR and CDR2 SFDVKD.

The chain joins TRBV5-1 to TRBJ1-1; TRBD1 might be the D (6 bases). Trimming pared 4 bases from V and 5 bases from J, leaving 12 bases between. Germline assignment: CDR1 SGHRS and CDR2 YFSETQ. The CDR3 consists of 13 residues. CDR3 nucleotides: TGCGCCAGCAGCAATGCCCAGGGGACTGAAGCTTTCTTT. Protein sequence: CASSNAQGTEAFF.

This clonotype came up many times. The chain employs TRBV20-1 and TRBJ2-5, with D perhaps matching TRBD1 (6 bases). The CDR3 sequence is 16 residues long. Germline-derived CDR1 and CDR2 are DFQATT and SNEGSKA (reference sequence). Deletions cut 0 bases from V and 6 bases from J, with 20 bases between. The CDR3 bases are TGCAGTGCTAGAGATCTTGGACAGCCCCCGATGCAGACCCAGTACTTC. Its translation: CSARDLGQPPMQTQYF.

In regard to this clonotype: This sequence may be a read error, since a much larger clone differs from it by one base. The chain uses TRBV20-1 and TRBJ2-1; possibly TRBD1 for D (5 bases). The CDR3 runs 15 residues. Germline V gives CDR1 DFQATT, CDR2 SNEGSKA (reference sequence). The CDR3 here is CSASNRKSSHNEQFF. CDR3 sequence (DNA): TGCAGTGCTAGTAACAGGAAATCCTCCCACAATGAGCAGTTCTTC.

The rearrangement joins TRBV6-5 to TRBJ2-3; the match to TRBD2 covers 12 bases. V dropped 2 bases and J dropped 1; count of bases not matched to a gene: 7. The V gene's germline CDR1 is MNHEY and CDR2 SVGAGI. This CDR3 region has 18 residues. This CDR3 is CASSYGGRLAGGTDTQYF. CDR3 nucleotides: TGTGCCAGCAGTTACGGGGGGCGACTAGCGGGGGGCACAGATACGCAGTATTTT.